What follows are 25 T cell receptor beta chains derived from one specimen sequenced in a study of OX40 agonist ivuxolimab in advanced cancers. Assay: immunoSEQ multiplex PCR; the TCRdb copy retains only in-frame clones and omits some. The data hold fewer than 40,000 clones, with 65% to 80% observed a single time. The specimen was CD4+ or CD8+ T cells sorted from blood, collected in a trial of the OX40 agonist ivuxolimab. The receptor set was obtained from an adult with an advanced solid tumor such as melanoma, head and neck, liver or kidney cancer.

The V call is TRBV11-2, the J call TRBJ1-2; possibly TRBD1 for D (6 bases). The length of the CDR3 is 12 residues. Per germline, CDR1 SGHAT and CDR2 FQNNGV. V dropped 5 bases and J dropped 8 bases, with 12 bases sitting between them. Here the CDR3 DNA reads TGTGCCAGCAGCGTAAACAGGGACGGCTACACCTTC. Translation gives CASSVNRDGYTF.

CDR3 DNA sequence: TGTGCCATCAGTAGAAATAGCGGGGGGGTTTACGAGCAGTACTTC. This gives the protein CAISRNSGGVYEQYF. V is TRBV10-3 and J is TRBJ2-7, with 11 bases lining up with TRBD2. V lost 5 bases to trimming and J lost 4 bases; unmatched junction nucleotides: 7. Per the germline V gene, CDR1 is ENHRY and CDR2 is SYGVKD. The CDR3 runs 15 residues.

The chain couples TRBV25-1 to TRBJ1-1; no definite D call. Trimming removed 4 bases at V and 2 bases at J, with 8 bases between. CDR3 length: 13 amino acids. CDR1 is MGHDK and CDR2 is SYGVNS in the germline V gene. In DNA form, the CDR3 reads TGTGCCAGCAGTGTAAAAATAAACACTGAAGCTTTCTTT. Its protein is CASSVKINTEAFF.

This sequence joins TRBV9 and TRBJ1-2; TRBD1 matches 7 bases. The CDR3 sequence is 13 residues long. V lost 4 bases and J lost 6; bases outside the gene matches: 6. The germline CDR1 and CDR2 sequences are SGDLS and YYNGEE. The CDR3 DNA sequence: TGTGCCAGCAGCACGGGACAGAGCGATGGCTACACCTTC. This gives the protein CASSTGQSDGYTF.

V gene TRBV5-1 combines with J gene TRBJ2-2; 9 nucleotides match TRBD1. From germline, CDR1 is SGHRS and CDR2 YFSETQ. The CDR3 contains 15 residues. V gave up 4 bases and J gave up 4 bases; unmatched junction bases: 5. The CDR3: CASSTGQGSTGELFF. DNA of the CDR3: TGCGCCAGCAGCACGGGACAGGGTAGCACCGGGGAGCTGTTTTTT.

This clone was picked up one time. The chain employs TRBV20-1 and TRBJ2-5; D remains ambiguous. This CDR3 is 10 amino acids long. V was clipped by 4 bases and J by 1 base, with 1 base between them. Germline V gives CDR1 DFQATT, CDR2 SNEGSKA (reference sequence). The CDR3 DNA sequence: TGCAGTGCTACCCAAGAGACCCAGTACTTC. It encodes CSATQETQYF.

This clone was counted between two and nine times. The chain recombines TRBV14 with TRBJ2-3; unclear D gene. V dropped 0 bases and J dropped 8 bases, with 6 bases sitting between them. The CDR3 is 12 amino acids. CDR1 SGHDN and CDR2 FVKESK come from the germline V gene. CDR3 sequence (DNA): TGTGCCAGCAGCCAAGATAGGAGTACGCAGTATTTT. Amino acid sequence: CASSQDRSTQYF.

This chain connects TRBV5-4 to TRBJ1-4, with 7 bases lining up with TRBD1. Germline V gene sequence: CDR1 SGHNT, CDR2 YYREEE (reference sequence). The CDR3 extends over 15 amino acids. Trimming took 4 bases from V and 5 from J; bases not matched to a gene: 8. DNA for the CDR3: TGTGCCAGCAGCGGCGCAGGGGGTATAAATGAAAAACTGTTTTTT. Protein product: CASSGAGGINEKLFF.

This clone was seen a handful of times. The rearrangement links TRBV19 to TRBJ1-6; 7 nucleotides align to TRBD1. The CDR3 has 15 residues. The V segment lost 6 bases and the J segment 7 bases; nucleotides outside the gene matches: 9. CDR1 and CDR2 (germline): LNHDA, SQIVND (reference sequence). The chain's CDR3 is CASSGQAGLNSPLHF. In DNA, the CDR3 is TGTGCCAGTAGCGGACAGGCAGGACTAAATTCACCCCTCCACTTT. The variable domain in full, with the rest retrieved from reference TRBV19 and TRBJ1-6, is DGGITQSPKYLFRKEGQNVTLSCEQNLNHDAMYWYRQDPGQGLRLIYYSQIVNDFQKGDIAEGYSVSREKKESFPLTVTSAQKNPTAFYLCASSGQAGLNSPLHFGNGTRLTVT.

The rearrangement joins TRBV19 to TRBJ1-5, with D unresolved. Trimming pared 3 bases from V and 8 bases from J, leaving 14 bases between. CDR3 length: 14 residues. Germline values: CDR1 LNHDA, CDR2 SQIVND (reference sequence). The CDR3 spells CASSMLGREEPQHF. The CDR3 region has the DNA TGTGCCAGTAGTATGTTAGGACGGGAAGAGCCCCAGCATTTT.

The V gene is TRBV29-1, the J gene TRBJ1-4, with D unclear. Germline values: CDR1 SQVTM, CDR2 ANQGSEA. The CDR3 extends over 14 amino acids. The V and J ends lost 7 bases and 0 bases respectively, with 12 bases between them. CDR3 protein: CSGRSPSTNEKLFF. The CDR3 bases are TGCAGCGGAAGAAGTCCCTCAACTAATGAAAAACTGTTTTTT.

The J gene is TRBJ2-1, the V gene TRBV29-1, with no clear D. This CDR3 has 15 residues. Germline V gives CDR1 SQVTM, CDR2 ANQGSEA. Trimming shortened V by 2 bases and J by 0 bases, and 11 bases separated the two germline ends. This chain's CDR3 is CSVERLTSSYNEQFF. CDR3 nucleotides: TGCAGCGTTGAACGGTTAACCAGCTCCTACAATGAGCAGTTCTTC.

This clone is deemed medium-sized. The J gene is TRBJ2-7, the V gene TRBV5-6; 10 bases fit TRBD2. Germline CDR1 and CDR2: SGHDT and YYEEEE. CDR3 length equals 15 residues. The V and J ends lost 1 base and 6 bases, in that order; junction bases with no gene match: 7. The CDR3 bases are TGTGCCAGCAGCTTGATACTAGCGGGAACTCTCGAGCAGTACTTC. Its translation: CASSLILAGTLEQYF. The variable domain in full, completed from reference TRBV5-6 and TRBJ2-7, reads DAGVTQSPTHLIKTRGQQVTLRCSPKSGHDTVSWYQQALGQGPQFIFQYYEEEERQRGNFPDRFSGHQFPNYSSELNVNALLLGDSALYLCASSLILAGTLEQYFGPGTRLTVT.

V is TRBV9 and J is TRBJ1-4, with 7 bases that match TRBD1. Unmatched junction bases numbered 5, after V lost 2 bases and J lost 4 bases. The CDR3 runs to 15 residues. Germline-derived CDR1 and CDR2 are SGDLS and YYNGEE. CDR3 sequence (DNA): TGTGCCAGCAGCGTGGCGGGACAGTTTAATGAAAAACTGTTTTTT. Translated, it gives CASSVAGQFNEKLFF.

This chain's CDR3 is CASSRGQGALYF. The CDR3 DNA sequence: TGTGCCAGCAGCCGAGGACAGGGGGCTCTGTACTTC. The rearrangement uses TRBV7-3 and TRBJ2-7; 11 nucleotides match TRBD1. The germline gives CDR1 SGHTA, CDR2 FQGTGA. Germline trimming cut 5 bases from V and 12 bases from J; bases unmatched to any gene: 6. The CDR3 has 12 amino acids.

The chain recombines TRBV25-1 with TRBJ2-7, with 7 bases lining up with TRBD1. From germline, CDR1 is MGHDK and CDR2 SYGVNS. Trimming cost V 4 bases and J 5 bases; bases outside gene matches: 5. This CDR3 spans 13 amino acids. DNA for the CDR3: TGTGCCAGCAGTGCGGACAGGACGGACGAGCAGTACTTC. Residues: CASSADRTDEQYF.

V gene TRBV2 combines with J gene TRBJ2-1; TRBD2 might be the D (5 bases). V lost 4 bases and J lost 2, with 12 bases in between. CDR3 length: 15 amino acids. Germline assignment: CDR1 SNHLY and CDR2 FYNNEI. The CDR3 nucleotides are TGTGCCAGCAGTGCACGAGGTAGCGCCTACAATGAGCAGTTCTTC. Translated, it gives CASSARGSAYNEQFF. The entire variable domain, with the rest obtained from reference TRBV2 and TRBJ2-1, is as follows: EPEVTQTPSHQVTQMGQEVILRCVPISNHLYFYWYRQILGQKVEFLVSFYNNEISEKSEIFDDQFSVERPDGSNFTLKIRSTKLEDSAMYFCASSARGSAYNEQFFGPGTRLTVL.

This clone was detected a few times. The V call is TRBV30, the J call TRBJ2-7, with no clear D. The V and J ends lost 3 bases and 9 bases respectively, with 12 bases between them. The germline CDR1 and CDR2 sequences are GTSNPN and SVGIG (reference sequence). The CDR3 has 11 amino acids. The CDR3: CAWSLLAVQYF. In nucleotides, the CDR3 is TGTGCCTGGAGCCTCCTTGCGGTGCAGTACTTC. Drawing the rest from reference TRBV30 and TRBJ2-7, the complete variable domain is SQTIHQWPATLVQPVGSPLSLECTVEGTSNPNLYWYRQAAGRGLQLLFYSVGIGQISSEVPQNLSASRPQDRQFILSSKKLLLSDSGFYLCAWSLLAVQYFGPGTRLTVT.

The chain employs TRBV7-3 and TRBJ2-5, with D unclear. CDR1 is SGHTA and CDR2 is FQGTGA in the germline V gene. Trimming removed 0 bases from V and 0 bases from J, with 2 bases in between. This CDR3 spans 13 amino acids. The CDR3 reads CASSLTDQETQYF. The CDR3 DNA sequence: TGTGCCAGCAGCTTAACGGACCAAGAGACCCAGTACTTC.

This chain connects TRBV4-1 to TRBJ1-1; a possible D gene is TRBD1 (6 bases). This CDR3 is built from 14 residues. Germline V gene sequence: CDR1 MGHRA, CDR2 YSYEKL. V lost 10 bases and J 4 bases, leaving 19 bases between the germline ends. The CDR3 coding sequence is TGCGCCACTAAACAGGGAATTACGAGCACTGAAGCTTTCTTT. Residues: CATKQGITSTEAFF.

The V call is TRBV6-1, the J call TRBJ1-5, with 8 bases that match TRBD1. V lost 7 bases to trimming and J lost 2 bases; unmatched junction nucleotides: 4. The CDR3 length is 14 residues. Per germline, CDR1 MNHNS and CDR2 SASEGT. In DNA form, the CDR3 reads TGTGCCAGCAAGACAGGGGTGGGCAATCAGCCCCAGCATTTT. This gives the protein CASKTGVGNQPQHF.

The CDR3 DNA is TGTGCCAGCAGCTTACTTAGGGGAGGGGTCGCTTTCTTT. Its translation: CASSLLRGGVAFF. The genes are TRBV7-2 and TRBJ1-1; D is perhaps TRBD1 (5 bases). The germline V gene has CDR1 SGHTA and CDR2 FQGNSA. The V end lost 2 bases, the J end lost 11 bases, and 15 bases lay between the germline ends. CDR3 length equals 13 residues.

This chain uses TRBV7-6 with TRBJ1-5; no firm D call. Germline V gives CDR1 SGHVS, CDR2 FNYEAQ. The CDR3 is 16 amino acids. Trimming removed 2 bases from V and 1 base from J, with 12 bases in between. This chain's CDR3 is CASSLLGDGSNQPQHF. DNA of the CDR3: TGTGCCAGCAGCTTATTGGGAGATGGGAGCAATCAGCCCCAGCATTTT.

This clone occurred a few times. The chain is built from TRBV7-9 and TRBJ2-1; D remains ambiguous. V lost 0 bases and J 10 bases, leaving 16 bases between the germline ends. Germline values: CDR1 SEHNR, CDR2 FQNEAQ (reference sequence). This CDR3 region has 15 residues. The CDR3 DNA reads as TGTGCCAGCAGCTTAGCTAGCCTCCTCGTCGGCGAGCAGTTCTTC. This gives the protein CASSLASLLVGEQFF.

DNA of the CDR3: TGTGCCAGCAGTTTCCACCTCGCTCAGCTTTCTTACGAGCAGTACTTC. Amino acid sequence: CASSFHLAQLSYEQYF. V usage is TRBV28 and J usage is TRBJ2-7; D gene ambiguous. V gave up 3 bases and J gave up 4 bases, with 19 bases separating them. This CDR3 is built from 16 residues. Germline CDR1 and CDR2: MDHEN and SYDVKM. The whole variable domain, remainder taken from reference TRBV28 and TRBJ2-7, is DVKVTQSSRYLVKRTGEKVFLECVQDMDHENMFWYRQDPGLGLRLIYFSYDVKMKEKGDIPEGYSVSREKKERFSLILESASTNQTSMYLCASSFHLAQLSYEQYFGPGTRLTVT.